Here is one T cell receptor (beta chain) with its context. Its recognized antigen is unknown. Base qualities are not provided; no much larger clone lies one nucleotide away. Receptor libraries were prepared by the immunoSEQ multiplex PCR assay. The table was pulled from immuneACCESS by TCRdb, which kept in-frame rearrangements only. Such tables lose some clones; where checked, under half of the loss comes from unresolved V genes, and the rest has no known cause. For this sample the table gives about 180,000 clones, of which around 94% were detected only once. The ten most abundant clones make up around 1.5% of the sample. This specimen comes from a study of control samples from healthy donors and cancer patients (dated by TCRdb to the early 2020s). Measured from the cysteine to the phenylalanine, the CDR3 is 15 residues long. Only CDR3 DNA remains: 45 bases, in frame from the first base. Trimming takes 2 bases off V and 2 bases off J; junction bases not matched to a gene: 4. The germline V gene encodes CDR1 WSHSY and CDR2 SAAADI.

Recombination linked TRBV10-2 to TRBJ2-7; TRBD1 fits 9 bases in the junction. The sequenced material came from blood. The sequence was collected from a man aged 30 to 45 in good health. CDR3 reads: CASSERGTGTYEQYF. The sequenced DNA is TGCGCCAGCAGTGAGCGGGGGACAGGGACCTACGAGCAGTACTTC.